Presented here are 25 T cell receptor beta chains from one specimen sequenced in a study of vaccination effects on CD4 cells after COVID-19. Profiled with immunoSEQ multiplex PCR; TCRdb holds only in-frame clones, not every one. The data contain approximately 61,000 clones, 60% to 75% of them seen just once; the ten biggest clones take up roughly 1.2%. Expansion with viral peptide pools was applied to antigen-specific CD4+ T cells by the ViraFEST assay prior to sequencing. Scientists isolated CD4+ T cells after a roughly 10-day culture period ended. Either the mRNA-1273 or the BNT162b2 vaccine was given to participants as two doses. These receptors' antigens are unknown. Sequenced here: CD4+ T cells from PBMCs cultured with HCoV-229E spike peptides, sampled after COVID-19 vaccination. Receptors were obtained from a human donor who received a COVID-19 vaccine.

This clone was counted only a few times. This rearrangement joins TRBV28 to TRBJ1-3, with D uncertain. This CDR3 has 13 amino acids. V was cut by 2 bases and J by 3 bases, with 5 bases left in between. Germline V lookup: CDR1 MDHEN, CDR2 SYDVKM. CDR3 in amino acids: CASSLQVGNTIYF. CDR3 nucleotides: TGTGCCAGCAGTTTACAGGTTGGAAACACCATATATTTT.

A single count supports this clone. The chain carries TRBV30 and TRBJ2-1, with D tentatively TRBD2 (6 bases). This CDR3 is built from 17 residues. Germline CDR1 is GTSNPN and CDR2 is SVGIG (reference sequence). Trimming removed 0 bases at V and 8 bases at J, with 23 bases between. CDR3: CAWSVHLWRLDLHEQFF. DNA for the CDR3: TGTGCCTGGAGTGTACATCTCTGGAGACTAGATCTCCATGAGCAGTTCTTC.

Regarding this clone: A junction end diverges from the germline sequence, so it may reflect a read error. V is TRBV5-1 and J is TRBJ2-5; D unclear. The germline CDR1 and CDR2 sequences are SGHRS and YFSETQ. The CDR3 consists of 13 residues. Written as DNA, the CDR3 is TGCGCCAGCAGCTTTTCCCCCCAAGAGCCCCAGTACTTC. Protein product: CASSFSPQEPQYF. Full variable domain (missing parts from reference TRBV5-1 and TRBJ2-5): KAGVTQTPRYLIKTRGQQVTLSCSPISGHRSVSWYQQTPGQGLQFLFEYFSETQRNKGNFPGRFSGRQFSNSRSEMNVSTLELGDSALYLCASSFSPQEPQYFGPGTRLLVL.

There are a few counts of this clone. The chain couples TRBV7-2 to TRBJ1-5; 7 bases line up with TRBD1. Germline V gene lookup returns CDR1 SGHTA and CDR2 FQGNSA. Trimming took 1 base from V and 3 from J; bases not matched to a gene: 3. This CDR3 spans 15 amino acids. The DNA for the CDR3 is TGTGCCAGCAGCTTAGGTGGGACAGACAATCAGCCCCAGCATTTT. This codes for CASSLGGTDNQPQHF. Variable domain in full (rest from reference TRBV7-2 and TRBJ1-5): GAGVSQSPSNKVTEKGKDVELRCDPISGHTALYWYRQSLGQGLEFLIYFQGNSAPDKSGLPSDRFSAERTGGSVSTLTIQRTQQEDSAVYLCASSLGGTDNQPQHFGDGTRLSIL.

The CDR3, as DNA: TGTGCCAGCAGCGATTCAGGGGTCCATTCACCCCTCCACTTT. Its translation: CASSDSGVHSPLHF. The chain uses TRBV5-6 and TRBJ1-6, with a tentative D call TRBD1 (6 bases). CDR3 length: 14 amino acids. Germline lookup yields CDR1 SGHDT and CDR2 YYEEEE. V shed 4 bases and J shed 8 bases, with 13 bases lying between them. Filled out from reference TRBV5-6 and TRBJ1-6, the complete variable domain reads DAGVTQSPTHLIKTRGQQVTLRCSPKSGHDTVSWYQQALGQGPQFIFQYYEEEERQRGNFPDRFSGHQFPNYSSELNVNALLLGDSALYLCASSDSGVHSPLHFGNGTRLTVT.

This rearrangement joins TRBV18 to TRBJ2-7; 8 bases are a match to TRBD1. This CDR3 contains 14 residues. CDR1 and CDR2 from the germline V gene are KGHSH and LQKENI. The junction had 5 bases not matched to a gene; V was cut back by 4 bases and J by 3 bases. The CDR3: CASSLSTGDYEQYV. In nucleotides, the CDR3 is TGTGCCAGCTCACTTTCGACAGGGGACTACGAGCAGTACGTC.

This clone was observed a few times. The V and J genes are TRBV5-1 and TRBJ1-2; D call uncertain. Germline V gene sequence: CDR1 SGHRS, CDR2 YFSETQ. This CDR3 is built from 12 residues. Deletions cut 1 base from V and 6 bases from J, with 7 bases between. CDR3 loop: CASSLRDNGYTF. Here the CDR3 DNA reads TGCGCCAGCAGCTTGCGGGATAATGGCTACACCTTC.

This rearrangement joins TRBV28 to TRBJ1-2, with TRBD1 as a possible D gene (5 bases). The CDR3 contains 13 residues. V lost 4 bases and J lost 7, with 13 bases in between. Germline CDR1 is MDHEN and CDR2 is SYDVKM. CDR3: CASSWAGGRGYTF. In DNA, the CDR3 is TGTGCCAGCAGTTGGGCTGGGGGTCGTGGCTACACCTTC.

The rearrangement joins TRBV5-6 to TRBJ2-2; D not resolved. Germline assignment: CDR1 SGHDT and CDR2 YYEEEE. Deletions cut 2 bases from V and 0 bases from J, with 8 bases between. The CDR3 is 15 amino acids. CDR3 nucleotides: TGTGCCAGCAGCTTCGGTGGGACGAACACCGGGGAGCTGTTTTTT. This codes for CASSFGGTNTGELFF.

This clone was detected only a few times. This rearrangement joins TRBV19 to TRBJ1-2, with 7 bases identical to TRBD1. Germline assignment: CDR1 LNHDA and CDR2 SQIVND (reference sequence). V shed 10 bases and J 0 bases; nucleotides not matched to a gene: 8. The CDR3 runs to 14 residues. The CDR3 spells CATAPGTANYGYTF. The CDR3 bases are TGTGCCACCGCACCCGGGACAGCTAACTATGGCTACACCTTC.

This clone was observed a handful of times. This rearrangement joins TRBV6-5 to TRBJ1-2, with 7 bases lining up with TRBD1. Germline V CDR1 and CDR2: MNHEY, SVGAGI. With V trimmed by 4 bases and J by 7 bases, 6 bases remained unmatched. There are 13 residues in the CDR3. In DNA form, the CDR3 reads TGTGCCAGCAGTTTCGACAGGGTCCGTGGCTACACCTTC. Residues: CASSFDRVRGYTF.

This chain connects TRBV5-1 to TRBJ1-1, with TRBD1 matching 8 bases. Per germline, CDR1 SGHRS and CDR2 YFSETQ. Trimming at V came to 4 bases and at J to 3 bases, leaving 5 bases not matched to a gene. The CDR3 runs 14 residues. The CDR3 bases are TGCGCCAGCAGCGGTACAGGGGGTCACACTGAAGCTTTCTTT. The encoded protein is CASSGTGGHTEAFF.

CDR3 sequence: CAWSILDRMNEKLFF. As DNA, the CDR3 is TGTGCCTGGAGCATCCTGGACAGGATGAATGAAAAACTGTTTTTT. The chain has TRBV30 and TRBJ1-4; 7 bases map to TRBD1. The J segment lost 5 bases and the V segment lost 3 bases, leaving 9 bases of the junction unmatched. Per the germline V gene, CDR1 is GTSNPN and CDR2 is SVGIG (reference sequence). This CDR3 is 15 amino acids long.

This chain links TRBV20-1 with TRBJ2-3, with TRBD2 identical over 8 bases. V shed 3 bases and J 0 bases; nucleotides not matched to a gene: 5. The CDR3 covers 15 residues. Per germline, CDR1 DFQATT and CDR2 SNEGSKA (reference sequence). CDR3 sequence: CSASRGGFSTDTQYF. The CDR3 DNA sequence: TGCAGTGCTAGTCGCGGGGGGTTTAGCACAGATACGCAGTATTTT.

The V gene is TRBV24-1, the J gene TRBJ1-2; D gene ambiguous. This CDR3 has 12 residues. CDR1 and CDR2 (germline): KGHDR, SFDVKD. Trimming left V 1 base short and J 5 bases short, with 4 bases between. This chain's CDR3 is CATSDFEYGYTF. DNA for the CDR3: TGTGCCACCAGTGATTTCGAGTATGGCTACACCTTC.

J is TRBJ2-1 and V is TRBV5-8, with TRBD2 identical over 10 bases. Per the germline V gene, CDR1 is SGHTS and CDR2 is YDEGEE. The ends lost 4 bases at V and 6 bases at J; junction bases unmatched: 7. CDR3 size: 15 residues. Written as DNA, the CDR3 is TGTGCCAGCAGCCCCAGCGGGGGGGCCTCCAATGAGCAGTTCTTC. Protein sequence: CASSPSGGASNEQFF. Full variable domain (remainder filled in from reference TRBV5-8 and TRBJ2-1): EAGVTQSPTHLIKTRGQQATLRCSPISGHTSVYWYQQALGLGLQFLLWYDEGEERNRGNFPPRFSGRQFPNYSSELNVNALELEDSALYLCASSPSGGASNEQFFGPGTRLTVL.

Written as DNA, the CDR3 is TGCGCCAGCAGCCGCCTTGGGGGCAGGGCAAATGAAAAACTGTTTTTT. Translated: CASSRLGGRANEKLFF. This chain connects TRBV4-1 to TRBJ1-4; a weak D match, TRBD1 (6 bases). The CDR3 spans 16 residues. Trimming pared 4 bases from V and 5 bases from J, leaving 17 bases between. CDR1 MGHRA and CDR2 YSYEKL come from the germline V gene.

The V and J genes are TRBV5-4 and TRBJ2-3, with TRBD2 matching 16 bases. V dropped 0 bases and J dropped 3; count of bases not matched to a gene: 4. Germline values: CDR1 SGHNT, CDR2 YYREEE (reference sequence). This CDR3 comprises 18 residues. CDR3: CASSLAKGLAGGTDTQYF. The CDR3 DNA follows: TGTGCCAGCAGCTTGGCCAAGGGACTAGCGGGGGGGACAGATACGCAGTATTTT.

This clone was counted between two and nine times. The V gene is TRBV18, the J gene TRBJ1-2, with TRBD1 as a possible D gene (5 bases). This CDR3 comprises 15 residues. Germline assignment: CDR1 KGHSH and CDR2 LQKENI. Trimming left V 2 bases short and J 0 bases short, with 10 bases between. As DNA, the CDR3 is TGTGCCAGCTCACCAGGGGGGGAAGCTAACTATGGCTACACCTTC. Protein sequence: CASSPGGEANYGYTF.

The chain uses TRBV10-2 and TRBJ2-1; D gene uncertain. The CDR3 length is 13 residues. Germline-derived CDR1 and CDR2 are WSHSY and SAAADI. Trimming removed 2 bases at V and 2 bases at J, with 4 bases between. The CDR3 region is CASSEGPYNEQFF. In DNA, the CDR3 is TGCGCCAGCAGTGAGGGACCCTACAATGAGCAGTTCTTC.

This clone was observed a handful of times. The chain joins TRBV7-2 to TRBJ2-2, with D unresolved. The CDR3 spans 17 residues. The germline CDR1 and CDR2 sequences are SGHTA and FQGNSA. Trimming removed 3 bases at V and 1 base at J, with 15 bases between. This CDR3 reads CASSFPRSSVNTGELFF. CDR3 nucleotides: TGTGCCAGCAGCTTCCCACGTTCATCTGTGAACACCGGGGAGCTGTTTTTT.

The chain carries TRBV6-5 and TRBJ2-7; TRBD1 agrees at 10 bases. J lost 5 bases, V lost 6 bases, and 7 bases had no gene match. Germline V lookup: CDR1 MNHEY, CDR2 SVGAGI. The CDR3 runs 14 residues. The CDR3 DNA is TGTGCCAGCAGGAGCCGGGACAGGGGTCACGAGCAGTACGTC. It codes for CASRSRDRGHEQYV.

The chain joins TRBV19 to TRBJ2-3; no firm D call. The CDR3 is 15 amino acids. The germline CDR1 and CDR2 sequences are LNHDA and SQIVND (reference sequence). V was cut by 5 bases and J by 4 bases, with 16 bases left in between. The DNA of the CDR3 is TGTGCCAGTAGTGACCCTCAAAGGACGCCAGATACGCAGTATTTT. Its translation: CASSDPQRTPDTQYF.

The V call is TRBV24-1, the J call TRBJ1-5; D perhaps matches TRBD1 (6 bases). This CDR3 contains 14 residues. The V gene's germline CDR1 is KGHDR and CDR2 SFDVKD. The V gene lost 3 bases and the J gene lost 5 bases, with 10 bases spanning the gap. DNA for the CDR3: TGTGCCACCAGTGATCGGACAGTCCATCAGCCCCAGCATTTT. As protein: CATSDRTVHQPQHF.

This clone has only one observation. This chain uses TRBV6-6 with TRBJ1-5, with 8 nucleotides matching TRBD1. CDR3 length: 13 amino acids. J gave up 6 bases and V 6 bases, and 4 bases lay outside the gene matches. Germline V CDR1 and CDR2: MNHNY, SVGAGI (reference sequence). The CDR3 DNA follows: TGTGCCAGCAGCCTGACAGGGGCTCAGCCCCAGCATTTT. Protein sequence: CASSLTGAQPQHF.